The 2 T cell receptor beta chains reported below all come from one sample, sequenced in a study of TIL therapy for anti-PD-1-resistant metastatic lung cancer. The sample's time point: pre-treatment sample, taken before nivolumab and TIL therapy. The tumor samples were excised metastases, mostly pleural nodules or supraclavicular lymph nodes. Sequencing used immunoSEQ v3. Assay: immunoSEQ multiplex PCR; the TCRdb copy retains only in-frame clones and omits some. The sample has about 100,000 clones, less than 70% seen once. The source material was tumor tissue, sampled at baseline. These receptors came from a person between 25 and 79 years old with non-small cell lung cancer.

The chain uses TRBV2 and TRBJ2-5; 10 bases match TRBD1. V dropped 4 bases and J dropped 5; count of bases not matched to a gene: 7. This CDR3 is 15 amino acids long. In germline, CDR1 is SNHLY, CDR2 FYNNEI. The CDR3 nucleotides read TGTGCCAGCAGTGCGGAACAGGGACAGGGGGAGACCCAGTACTTC. Its protein is CASSAEQGQGETQYF.

The table lists this clone with a few counts. The rearrangement joins TRBV30 to TRBJ2-2; D uncertain. V was cut by 2 bases and J by 4 bases, with 8 bases left in between. The CDR3 covers 13 residues. CDR1 and CDR2 (germline): GTSNPN, SVGIG (reference sequence). The CDR3 DNA is TGTGCCTGGAGTAGTTATGGCACCGGGGAGCTGTTTTTT. Translated: CAWSSYGTGELFF.